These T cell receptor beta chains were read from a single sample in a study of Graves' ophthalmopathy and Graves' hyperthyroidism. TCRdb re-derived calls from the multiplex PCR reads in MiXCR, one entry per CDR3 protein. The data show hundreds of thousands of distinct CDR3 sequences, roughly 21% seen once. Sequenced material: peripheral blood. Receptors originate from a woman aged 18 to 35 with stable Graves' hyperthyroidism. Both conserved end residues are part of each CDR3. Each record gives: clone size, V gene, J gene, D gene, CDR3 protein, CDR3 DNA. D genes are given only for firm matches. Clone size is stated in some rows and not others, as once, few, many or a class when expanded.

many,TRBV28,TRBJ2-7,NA,CASSRVGYNSYEQYF,TGTGCCAGCAGTCGAGTGGGTTATAACTCCTACGAGCAGTACTTC
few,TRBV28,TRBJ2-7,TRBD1,CASRSTLGQGASYEQYF,TGTGCCAGCAGATCCACCCTGGGACAGGGGGCTTCCTACGAGCAGTACTTC
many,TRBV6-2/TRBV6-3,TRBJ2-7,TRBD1,CASSRPGTGTWEQYF,TGTGCCAGCAGTCGACCCGGGACAGGGACTTGGGAGCAGTACTTC
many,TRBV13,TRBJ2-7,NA,CASSPGPQTNYEQYF,TGTGCCAGCAGCCCAGGCCCCCAGACAAACTACGAGCAGTACTTC
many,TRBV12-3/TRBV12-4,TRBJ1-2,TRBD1,CASSPGDRGNYGYTF,TGTGCCAGCAGTCCGGGGGACAGAGGTAACTATGGCTACACCTTC
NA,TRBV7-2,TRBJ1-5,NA,CASNLDGQFNQPQHF,TGTGCCAGCAACTTGGACGGACAGTTCAATCAGCCCCAGCATTTT
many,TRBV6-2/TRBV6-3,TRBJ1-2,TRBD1,CASSGQGDHYGYTF,TGTGCCAGCAGTGGACAGGGGGACCACTATGGCTACACCTTC
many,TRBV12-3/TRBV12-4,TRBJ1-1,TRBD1,CASRPKGGDRRTEAFF,TGTGCCAGCAGGCCTAAGGGCGGGGACAGGCGCACTGAAGCTTTCTTT
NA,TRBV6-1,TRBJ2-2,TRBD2,CATQRGGSTGELFF,TGTGCCACCCAGCGGGGGGGGAGCACCGGGGAGCTGTTTTTT
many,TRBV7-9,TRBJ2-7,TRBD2,CASSPLSGSGGTYEQYF,TGTGCCAGCAGCCCTCTCTCAGGTAGCGGGGGTACCTACGAGCAGTACTTC
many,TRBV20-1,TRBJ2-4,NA,CSARDRRGSDIKYF,TGCAGTGCTAGAGATAGGCGTGGTTCGGACATTAAGTACTTC
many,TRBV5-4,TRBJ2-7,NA,CASSFAGEYEQYF,TGTGCCAGCAGCTTTGCAGGGGAATACGAGCAGTACTTC
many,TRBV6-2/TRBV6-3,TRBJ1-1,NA,CASTVGRPLRRAFF,TGTGCCAGCACGGTGGGACGTCCCCTGAGGAGAGCTTTCTTT
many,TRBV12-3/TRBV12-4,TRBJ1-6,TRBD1,CASRRQGINSPLHF,TGTGCCAGCAGGCGACAGGGGATTAATTCACCCCTCCACTTT
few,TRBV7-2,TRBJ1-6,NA,CASSPEGLGNSPLHF,TGTGCCAGCAGCCCCGAGGGGTTAGGTAATTCACCCCTCCACTTT
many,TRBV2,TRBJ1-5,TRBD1,CASSFAGQGEQPQHF,TGTGCCAGCAGTTTTGCCGGACAGGGGGAACAGCCCCAGCATTTT